This T cell receptor (beta chain) was found in a study of a mutant IDH1 vaccine in newly diagnosed glioma. The method was immunoSEQ multiplex PCR; TCRdb's version includes in-frame clones alone and lacks a portion of them. The sample lists 45,000 to 55,000 clones; approximately 88% were seen once. The germline V gene encodes CDR1 MDHEN and CDR2 SYDVKM. This CDR3 has 13 residues. Trimming left V 3 bases short and J 4 bases short, with 7 bases between. Of note for this clone: What it binds is unknown.

Time point indicated: week 47, end of study. Each dose of the vaccine consisted of 300 ug of mutant IDH1 20-mer peptide, with topical imiquimod. This sequence was found in a woman younger than 45 with glioma. Some clones in this sample may be carry-over from other donors' samples. The specimen was PBMCs, collected from a glioma patient whose treatment included an IDH1 peptide vaccine. The rearrangement uses TRBV28 and TRBJ1-3; D is ambiguous. CDR3 protein: CASSFATGNTIYF. CDR3 nucleotide sequence: TGTGCCAGCAGTTTTGCGACGGGAAACACCATATATTTT. Variable domain in full (rest from reference TRBV28 and TRBJ1-3): DVKVTQSSRYLVKRTGEKVFLECVQDMDHENMFWYRQDPGLGLRLIYFSYDVKMKEKGDIPEGYSVSREKKERFSLILESASTNQTSMYLCASSFATGNTIYFGEGSWLTVV.